This T cell receptor beta chain was sequenced during a study of CD8+ T cells in alopecia areata. Reverse transcribed after extraction, RNA yielded cDNA as the sequencing template. Generated by immunoSEQ multiplex PCR, the TCRdb table keeps only in-frame clones and is missing some. Of roughly 60,000 clones listed, roughly 50% are singletons. The treatment here: oral pan-JAK inhibitor, 5-10 mg twice daily. V was trimmed by 0 bases and J by 2 bases, leaving 11 bases between them. The CDR3 totals 15 residues. Germline-derived CDR1 and CDR2 are SGHAT and FQNNGV. The TCR comes from a human donor with alopecia areata. Here the sequenced sample was CD8+ T cells sorted from blood, taken between weeks 36 and 40, from a patient treated with tofacitinib. The chain has TRBV11-2 and TRBJ2-7; D is undetermined. CDR3 residues: CASSLDSKEPYEQYF. Written as DNA, the CDR3 is TGTGCCAGCAGCTTAGATAGTAAGGAGCCCTACGAGCAGTACTTC.